Listed here are 3 T cell receptor beta chains from one sample, sequenced in a study of long-term antiretroviral therapy in people with HIV. Sequencing used immunoSEQ v3.0 at survey level. Data came from immunoSEQ multiplex PCR; TCRdb stores just in-frame clones and leaves some out. Here the sample spans around 11,000 clones, around 81% being singletons. Sequenced material: unsorted PBMCs, taken 1.8 years after starting antiretroviral therapy. The receptors come from a middle-aged man with HIV.

The CDR3 nucleotides read TGTGCCAGCAGCCACGATTCCTACGAGCAGTACTTC. This gives the protein CASSHDSYEQYF. The chain carries TRBV7-6 and TRBJ2-7; D gene uncertain. V was shortened by 5 bases and J by 1 base, with 6 bases between the two germline ends. Germline V gene lookup returns CDR1 SGHVS and CDR2 FNYEAQ. This CDR3 has 12 residues.

This clone is medium-sized by share. The chain combines TRBV4-3 with TRBJ2-1, with TRBD1 matching 10 bases. V lost 0 bases, J lost 7 bases, and 6 bases stayed unmatched. The CDR3 is made up of 16 amino acids. Germline V gives CDR1 LGHNA, CDR2 YSLEER. The CDR3: CASSQDRAGQGNEQFF. CDR3 nucleotides: TGCGCCAGCAGCCAAGATCGTGCGGGACAGGGGAATGAGCAGTTCTTC.

This sequence joins TRBV27 and TRBJ2-7; a weak D match, TRBD1 (6 bases). The CDR3 is 14 residues long. Per germline, CDR1 MNHEY and CDR2 SMNVEV (reference sequence). V was shortened by 3 bases and J by 4 bases, with 13 bases between the two germline ends. The CDR3 region has the DNA TGTGCCAGCAGTTTTTCCGCAGGGGCATACGAGCAGTACTTC. As protein: CASSFSAGAYEQYF.